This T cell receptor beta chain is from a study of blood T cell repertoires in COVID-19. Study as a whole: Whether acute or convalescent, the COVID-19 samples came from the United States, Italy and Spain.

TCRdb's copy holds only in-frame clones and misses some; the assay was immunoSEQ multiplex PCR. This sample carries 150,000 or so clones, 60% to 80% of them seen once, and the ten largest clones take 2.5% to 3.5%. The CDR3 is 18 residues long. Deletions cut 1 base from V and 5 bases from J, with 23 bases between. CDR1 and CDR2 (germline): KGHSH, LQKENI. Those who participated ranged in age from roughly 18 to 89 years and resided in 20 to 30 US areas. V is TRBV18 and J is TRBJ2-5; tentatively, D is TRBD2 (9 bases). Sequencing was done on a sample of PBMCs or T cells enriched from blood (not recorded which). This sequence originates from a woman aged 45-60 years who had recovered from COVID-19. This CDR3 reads CASSPRTGFSGSGETQYF. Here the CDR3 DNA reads TGTGCCAGCTCACCACGGACAGGGTTTAGCGGGAGCGGCGAGACCCAGTACTTC.